This T cell receptor (beta chain) was sequenced during a study of CD8 T cells in Susac syndrome. Random hexamers were used to reverse transcribe an amount of about 0.5 to 1 ug RNA. A multiplex approach, immunoSEQ multiplex PCR, amplified TCR beta CDR3 across 54 Vbeta and 13 Jbeta. TCRdb passed the immunoSEQ multiplex PCR reads through MiXCR, listing each CDR3 protein once. The sample lists some 130,000 distinct CDR3 sequences, roughly 96% occurring once. With 4 bases removed from V and 4 bases from J, the gap between germline ends came to 14 bases. There are 16 residues in the CDR3. The germline CDR1 and CDR2 sequences are KGHSH and LQKENI. TEMRA cells were FACS-enriched, while CD8+ and CD4+ T cells were negatively isolated.

The source is a human donor in good health. The sample taken for sequencing was CD4+ T cells from PBMCs. The chain is built from TRBV18 and TRBJ2-6, with D tentatively TRBD1 (5 bases). CDR3 residues: CASSLRQGPGANVLTF. For the CDR3, the DNA is TGTGCCAGCTCACTCCGTCAGGGTCCCGGGGCCAACGTCCTGACTTTC.